This T cell receptor beta chain originates from a study of spatial heterogeneity in lung cancer. Notes on the study in general: Expanded alpha and beta TCR counts within tumors tracked tumor mutation counts.

Time point indicated: sample taken at primary tumor resection. Of note for this clonotype: What it binds is unknown.

From the 5' RACE reads, TCRdb called clonotypes with MiXCR, one entry per CDR3 protein. The profile shows 20,000 to 25,000 distinct CDR3 sequences, around 10% of them singletons. Trimming stripped 6 bases from V and 5 bases from J, with 11 bases between. The CDR3 extends over 13 amino acids. Germline CDR1 KGHSH, CDR2 LQKENI. This receptor was taken from a male donor with early-stage non-small cell lung cancer. V is TRBV18 and J is TRBJ1-5; TRBD1 might be the D (6 bases). Sequenced material: lung tumor tissue, taken at surgery. In nucleotides, the CDR3 is TGTGCCAGCTCCCCTTACAGGGATCAGCCCCAGCATTTT. Amino acid sequence: CASSPYRDQPQHF.